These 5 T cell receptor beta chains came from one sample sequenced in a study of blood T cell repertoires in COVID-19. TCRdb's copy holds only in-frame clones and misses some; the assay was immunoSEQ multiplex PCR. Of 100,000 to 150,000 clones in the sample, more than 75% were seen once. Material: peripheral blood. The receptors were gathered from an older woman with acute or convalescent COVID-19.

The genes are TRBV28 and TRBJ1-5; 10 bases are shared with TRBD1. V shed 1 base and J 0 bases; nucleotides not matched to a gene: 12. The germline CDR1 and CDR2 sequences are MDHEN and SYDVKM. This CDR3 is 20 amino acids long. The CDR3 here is CASSLSWGGQGKYSNQPQHF. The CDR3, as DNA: TGTGCCAGCAGTTTATCTTGGGGGGGACAGGGGAAATATAGCAATCAGCCCCAGCATTTT.

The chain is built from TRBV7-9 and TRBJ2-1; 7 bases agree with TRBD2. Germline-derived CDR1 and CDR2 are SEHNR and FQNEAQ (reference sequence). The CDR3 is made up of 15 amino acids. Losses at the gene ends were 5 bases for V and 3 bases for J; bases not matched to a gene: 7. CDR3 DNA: TGTGCCAGCAGCCCTCGCGGGAGCCTCTACAATGAGCAGTTCTTC. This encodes CASSPRGSLYNEQFF.

CDR3 loop: CASSPPGTRIYNEQFF. The CDR3 nucleotides read TGTGCCAGCAGCCCCCCCGGGACTAGAATTTACAATGAGCAGTTCTTC. The chain recombines TRBV5-4 with TRBJ2-1; 8 nucleotides line up with TRBD2. Germline CDR1 reads SGHNT; CDR2 reads YYREEE (reference sequence). V lost 4 bases and J lost 4; bases outside the gene matches: 10. This CDR3 comprises 16 residues.

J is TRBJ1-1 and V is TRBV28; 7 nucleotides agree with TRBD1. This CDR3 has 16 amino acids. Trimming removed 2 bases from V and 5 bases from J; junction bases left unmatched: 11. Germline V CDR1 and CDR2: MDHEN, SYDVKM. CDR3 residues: CASSLGGLTGFTEAFF. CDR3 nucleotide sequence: TGTGCCAGCAGTTTAGGGGGGTTGACAGGGTTTACTGAAGCTTTCTTT. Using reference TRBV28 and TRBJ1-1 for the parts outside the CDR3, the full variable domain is DVKVTQSSRYLVKRTGEKVFLECVQDMDHENMFWYRQDPGLGLRLIYFSYDVKMKEKGDIPEGYSVSREKKERFSLILESASTNQTSMYLCASSLGGLTGFTEAFFGQGTRLTVV.

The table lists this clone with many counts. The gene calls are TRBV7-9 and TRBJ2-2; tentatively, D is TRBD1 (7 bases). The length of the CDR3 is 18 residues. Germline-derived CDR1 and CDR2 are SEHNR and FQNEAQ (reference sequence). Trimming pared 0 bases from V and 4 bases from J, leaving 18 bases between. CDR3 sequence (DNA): TGTGCCAGCAGCTTAGCGCTAAGGAGACAGGGAGGCACCGGGGAGCTGTTTTTT. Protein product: CASSLALRRQGGTGELFF.